The present entry profiles one T cell receptor beta chain with its context. Its antigen is not identified. This specimen comes from a study of T cell responses to AZD1222 COVID-19 vaccine. Overall study results and limits: Just a handful of AZD1222 recipients were seropositive at baseline.

V gave up 4 bases and J gave up 5 bases; unmatched junction bases: 11. The CDR3 loop spans 15 amino acids. Here immunoSEQ multiplex PCR was the method, and the copy in TCRdb shows in-frame clones only, minus some. This table has about 100,000 clones, around 90% appearing once. The sample here was peripheral blood, taken on day 0 of AZD1222 vaccination. The receptor's source is an adult in good health. The chain uses TRBV5-3 and TRBJ2-5, with 7 bases identical to TRBD2. TRBV5-3 is an ORF; its function is uncertain. The CDR3 is CARSAVCGSNETQYF. As DNA, the CDR3 is TGTGCCAGAAGCGCGGTTTGCGGGAGTAATGAGACCCAGTACTTC.